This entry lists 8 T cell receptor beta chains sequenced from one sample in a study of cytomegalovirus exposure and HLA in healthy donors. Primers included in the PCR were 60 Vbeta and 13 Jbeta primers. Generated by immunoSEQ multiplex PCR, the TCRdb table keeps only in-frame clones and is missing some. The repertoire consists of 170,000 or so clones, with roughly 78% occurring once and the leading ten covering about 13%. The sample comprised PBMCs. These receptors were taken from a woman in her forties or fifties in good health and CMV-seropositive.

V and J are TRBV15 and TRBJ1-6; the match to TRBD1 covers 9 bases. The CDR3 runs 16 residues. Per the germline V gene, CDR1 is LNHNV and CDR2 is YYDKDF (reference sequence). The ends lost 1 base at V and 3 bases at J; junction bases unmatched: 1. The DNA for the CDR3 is TGTGCCACCAGCAGAGGGACAGGGGTCTATAATTCACCCCTCCACTTT. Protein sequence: CATSRGTGVYNSPLHF.

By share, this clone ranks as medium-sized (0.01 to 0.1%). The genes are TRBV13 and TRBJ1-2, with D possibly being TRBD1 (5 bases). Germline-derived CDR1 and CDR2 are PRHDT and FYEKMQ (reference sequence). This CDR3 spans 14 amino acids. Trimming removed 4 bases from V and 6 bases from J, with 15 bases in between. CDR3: CASSSGLAADGYTF. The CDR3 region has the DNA TGTGCCAGCAGCTCGGGACTGGCGGCCGATGGCTACACCTTC.

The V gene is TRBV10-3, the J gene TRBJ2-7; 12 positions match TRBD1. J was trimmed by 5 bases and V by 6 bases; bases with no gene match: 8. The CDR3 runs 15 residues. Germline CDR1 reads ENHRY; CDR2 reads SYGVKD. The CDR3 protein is CAISSPGQGAHEQYF. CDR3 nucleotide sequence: TGTGCCATCAGCTCGCCGGGACAGGGGGCCCACGAGCAGTACTTC.

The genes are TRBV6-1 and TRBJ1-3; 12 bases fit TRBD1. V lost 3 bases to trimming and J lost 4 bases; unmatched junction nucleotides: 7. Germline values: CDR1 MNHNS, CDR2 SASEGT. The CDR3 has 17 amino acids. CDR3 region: CASSEWGQGASGNTIYF. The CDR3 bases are TGTGCCAGCAGTGAGTGGGGACAGGGGGCGTCGGGAAACACCATATATTTT.

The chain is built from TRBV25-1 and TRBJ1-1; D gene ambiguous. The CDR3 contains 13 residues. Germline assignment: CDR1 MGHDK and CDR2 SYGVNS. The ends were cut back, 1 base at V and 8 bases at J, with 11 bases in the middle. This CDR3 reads CASSELPTSEAFF. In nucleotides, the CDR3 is TGTGCCAGCAGTGAATTGCCGACAAGCGAAGCTTTCTTT.

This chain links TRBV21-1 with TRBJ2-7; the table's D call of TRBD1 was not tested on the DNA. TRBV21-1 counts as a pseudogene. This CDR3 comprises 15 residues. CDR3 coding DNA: TGTGCCAGCAGCGTCCGACCGGGACAGGGTGGTGAGCAGTACTTC. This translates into CASSVRPGQGGEQYF.

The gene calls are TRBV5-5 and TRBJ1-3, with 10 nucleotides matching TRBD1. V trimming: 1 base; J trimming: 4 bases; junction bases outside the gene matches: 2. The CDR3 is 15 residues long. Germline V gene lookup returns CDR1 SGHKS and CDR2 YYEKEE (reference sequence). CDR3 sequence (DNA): TGTGCCAGCAGCTTGAGGACAGGGGGAGGAAACACCATATATTTT. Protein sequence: CASSLRTGGGNTIYF.

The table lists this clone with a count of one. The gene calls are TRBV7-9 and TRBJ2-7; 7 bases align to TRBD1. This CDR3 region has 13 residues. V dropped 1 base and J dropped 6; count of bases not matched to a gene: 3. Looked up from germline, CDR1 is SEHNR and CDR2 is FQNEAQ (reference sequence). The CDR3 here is CASSLGNRGEQYF. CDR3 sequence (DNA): TGTGCCAGCAGCTTAGGAAACAGGGGCGAGCAGTACTTC.